Listed below are T cell receptor beta chains from one sample, sequenced in a study of metastatic and nonmetastatic thyroid tumors. TCRdb reanalyzed the PCR reads with MiXCR. In the table there are around 25,000 clones, 15% of which are singletons. Sequenced: blood. These TCRs come from a female donor with papillary thyroid cancer or a benign thyroid nodule (not recorded which). Some clones in this sample may be carry-over from other donors' samples. CDR3s include the opening cysteine and the closing phenylalanine or tryptophan. A D gene is named only where the DNA matches it firmly. Clone size is given as how often the clone was seen (once, few, many) or a class if it is expanded.

v_gene: TRBV6-1; d_gene: NA; abundance: medium-sized; j_gene: TRBJ2-7; CDR3nt: TGTGCCAGCAGTGCCTATTCGGGGACCGGATCCTACGAGCAGTACTTC; CDR3aa: CASSAYSGTGSYEQYF
v_gene: TRBV5-6; d_gene: NA; abundance: many; j_gene: TRBJ2-7; CDR3nt: TGTGCCAGCAGCTTGTCGGGGTGGCGCGAGCAGTACTTC; CDR3aa: CASSLSGWREQYF
v_gene: TRBV2; d_gene: TRBD1; abundance: many; j_gene: TRBJ1-5; CDR3nt: TGTGCCAGCACCGCGGACAGGGGGCGTCAGCCCCAGCATTTT; CDR3aa: CASTADRGRQPQHF